This T cell receptor beta chain was recovered during a study of blood T cell repertoires in COVID-19. In germline, CDR1 is MNHEY, CDR2 SMNVEV (reference sequence). This CDR3 spans 14 amino acids. Trimming stripped 3 bases from V and 4 bases from J, with 12 bases between. Some clones are missing from TCRdb's copy, which holds only in-frame ones; the method was immunoSEQ multiplex PCR. The sample shows roughly 80,000 clones, under 90% of them seen only once. The chain combines TRBV27 with TRBJ1-1; D is unresolved. The sequence derives from a human donor in a cohort sampled during active COVID-19. Input material: peripheral blood. DNA of the CDR3: TGTGCCAGCAGTTTTATGGCGGGGAGCACTGAAGCTTTCTTT. This translates into CASSFMAGSTEAFF.